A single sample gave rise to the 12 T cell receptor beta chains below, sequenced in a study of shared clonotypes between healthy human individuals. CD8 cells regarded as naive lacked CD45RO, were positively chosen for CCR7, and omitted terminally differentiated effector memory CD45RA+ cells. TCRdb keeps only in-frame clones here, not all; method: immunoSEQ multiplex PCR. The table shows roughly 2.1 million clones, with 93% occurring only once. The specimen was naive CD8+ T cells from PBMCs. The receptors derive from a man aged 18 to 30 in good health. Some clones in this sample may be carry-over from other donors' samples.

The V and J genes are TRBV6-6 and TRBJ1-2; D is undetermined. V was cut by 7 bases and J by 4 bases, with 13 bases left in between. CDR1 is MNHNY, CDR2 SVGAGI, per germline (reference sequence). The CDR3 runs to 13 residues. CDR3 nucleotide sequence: TGTGCCAGCACTATAGGAGGCTTCTATGGCTACACCTTC. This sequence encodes CASTIGGFYGYTF.

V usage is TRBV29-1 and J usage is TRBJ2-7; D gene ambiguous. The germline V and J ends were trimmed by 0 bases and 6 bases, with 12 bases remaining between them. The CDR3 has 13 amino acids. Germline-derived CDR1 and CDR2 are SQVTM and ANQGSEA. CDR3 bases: TGCAGCGTTGAAGATCGTCTGGTACCCGAGCAGTACTTC. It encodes CSVEDRLVPEQYF.

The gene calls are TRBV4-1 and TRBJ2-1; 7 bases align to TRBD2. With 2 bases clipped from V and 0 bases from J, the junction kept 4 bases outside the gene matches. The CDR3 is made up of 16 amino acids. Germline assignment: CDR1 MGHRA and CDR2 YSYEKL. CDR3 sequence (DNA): TGCGCCAGCAGCCAATTGGGAGGGACCTCCTACAATGAGCAGTTCTTC. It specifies CASSQLGGTSYNEQFF.

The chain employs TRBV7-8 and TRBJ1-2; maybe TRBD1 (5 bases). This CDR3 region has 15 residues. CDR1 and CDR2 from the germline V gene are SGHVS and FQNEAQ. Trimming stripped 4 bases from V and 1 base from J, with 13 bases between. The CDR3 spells CASSSEGKVNYGYTF. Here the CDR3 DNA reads TGTGCCAGCAGCTCAGAGGGGAAGGTTAACTATGGCTACACCTTC.

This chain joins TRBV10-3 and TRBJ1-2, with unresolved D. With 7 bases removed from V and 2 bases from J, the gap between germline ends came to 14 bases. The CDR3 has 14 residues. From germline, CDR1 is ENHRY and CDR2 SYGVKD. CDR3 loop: CAITEGGPNYGYTF. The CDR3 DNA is TGTGCCATCACCGAGGGAGGACCGAACTATGGCTACACCTTC.

DNA for the CDR3: TGTGCCAGTAGTTTGCTAGCGGGGTCCTACGAGCAGTACTTC. Protein: CASSLLAGSYEQYF. The genes are TRBV19 and TRBJ2-7; TRBD2 matches 9 bases. The CDR3 runs to 14 residues. V gave up 5 bases and J gave up 1 base; unmatched junction bases: 3. CDR1 and CDR2 from the germline V gene are LNHDA and SQIVND (reference sequence).

This CDR3 is CASGGLAGTGELFF. CDR3 in DNA: TGCGCCAGCGGGGGACTAGCGGGGACCGGGGAGCTGTTTTTT. The chain carries TRBV5-1 and TRBJ2-2; 13 bases match TRBD2. The CDR3 is 14 residues long. After removal of 7 bases from V and 5 bases from J, the junction contained 2 bases not matched to a gene. The germline V gene encodes CDR1 SGHRS and CDR2 YFSETQ.

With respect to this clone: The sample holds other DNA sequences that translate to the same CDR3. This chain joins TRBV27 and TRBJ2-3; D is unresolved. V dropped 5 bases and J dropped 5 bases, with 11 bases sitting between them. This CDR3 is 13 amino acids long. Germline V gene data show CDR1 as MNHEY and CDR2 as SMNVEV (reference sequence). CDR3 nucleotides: TGTGCCAGCAGTCCCCTCTTTAGAGATACGCAGTATTTT. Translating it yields CASSPLFRDTQYF.

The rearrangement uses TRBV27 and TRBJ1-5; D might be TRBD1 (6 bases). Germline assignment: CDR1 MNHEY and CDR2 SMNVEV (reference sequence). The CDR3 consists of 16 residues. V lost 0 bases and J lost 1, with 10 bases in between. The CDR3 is CASSLSGDISNQPQHF. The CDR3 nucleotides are TGTGCCAGCAGTTTATCGGGGGACATCAGCAATCAGCCCCAGCATTTT.

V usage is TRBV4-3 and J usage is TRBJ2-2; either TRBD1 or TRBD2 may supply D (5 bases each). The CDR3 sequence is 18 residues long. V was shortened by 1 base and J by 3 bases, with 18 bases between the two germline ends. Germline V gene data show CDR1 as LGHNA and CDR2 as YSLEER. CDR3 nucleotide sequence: TGCGCCAGCAGCCAAGGGGGTAGGGGTCGGGGTTACACCGGGGAGCTGTTTTTT. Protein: CASSQGGRGRGYTGELFF.

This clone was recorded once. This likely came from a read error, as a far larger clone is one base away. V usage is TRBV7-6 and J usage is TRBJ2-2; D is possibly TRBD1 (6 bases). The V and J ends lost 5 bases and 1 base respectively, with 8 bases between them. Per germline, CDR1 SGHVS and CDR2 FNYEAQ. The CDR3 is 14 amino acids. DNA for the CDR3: TGTGCCAGCAGCCAGGGACAGAACACCGGGGAGCTGTTTTTT. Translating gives CASSQGQNTGELFF.

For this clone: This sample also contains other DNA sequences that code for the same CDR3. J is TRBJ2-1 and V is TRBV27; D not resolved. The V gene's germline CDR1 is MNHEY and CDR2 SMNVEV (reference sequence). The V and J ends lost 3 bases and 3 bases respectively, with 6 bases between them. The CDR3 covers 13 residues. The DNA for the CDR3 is TGTGCCAGCAGTTTCGCTAGCTACAATGAGCAGTTCTTC. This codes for CASSFASYNEQFF.